This TCR beta chain was recovered during a study of T cells after yellow fever vaccination. About this clonotype: As yet, its antigen is unknown.

General study findings and limits: Reappearance after the booster was observed for most primary-vaccination clones (roughly 97% CD4, over 75% CD8). The CD4 and CD8 compartments had a small share of their clonotypes in common. Sorted repertoires could include abundant contaminating clonotypes from bulk cells.

As TCR cDNA was made by 5'RACE template switching, a universal primer site and UMIs were added. TCRdb redid the calling of the 5' RACE reads with MiXCR, one entry per CDR3 protein. The sample has some 500,000 distinct CDR3 sequences; roughly 13% are singletons. CDR3 length: 14 amino acids. Between the trimmed V and J ends, which lost 0 bases and 3 bases, there was a span of 9 bases. The germline CDR1 and CDR2 sequences are DFQATT and SNEGSKA (reference sequence). The chain couples TRBV20-1 to TRBJ2-1; unclear D gene. The sequence came from a man aged 30-40 years who received the YFV17D yellow fever vaccine. Sample: PBMCs, taken on the day of the yellow fever booster vaccination. CDR3 nucleotides: TGCAGTGCTAGAGATCCCAACAGCTACAATGAGCAGTTCTTC. Protein sequence: CSARDPNSYNEQFF.